A single sample is the source of the 19 T cell receptor beta chains below, sequenced in a study of blood T cell repertoires in COVID-19. TCRdb's table, derived via immunoSEQ multiplex PCR, lists solely in-frame clones and lacks some. The data hold over 200,000 clones, with 80% to 95% observed a single time. The sample taken for sequencing was peripheral blood. Receptor source: a person under 35 with COVID-19, enrolled during active disease.

This clone has a single count. The chain is built from TRBV29-1 and TRBJ2-2; 9 nucleotides line up with TRBD1. Germline CDR1 is SQVTM and CDR2 is ANQGSEA. The CDR3 covers 16 residues. J gave up 7 bases and V 2 bases, and 11 bases lay outside the gene matches. CDR3 nucleotide sequence: TGCAGCGTTGAATATCCGGGACAGGGAATGATCGGGGAGCTGTTTTTT. It yields the protein CSVEYPGQGMIGELFF.

The genes are TRBV3-1 (or the pseudogene TRBV3-2) and TRBJ2-2; 8 nucleotides match TRBD1. CDR3 length: 15 residues. Looked up from germline, CDR1 is LGHDT and CDR2 is YNNKEL (reference sequence). Trimming cost V 4 bases and J 5 bases; bases outside gene matches: 6. CDR3 nucleotides: TGTGCCAGCAGCCCCGGCAGGGGGCGTACCGGGGAGCTGTTTTTT. It specifies CASSPGRGRTGELFF.

V usage is TRBV20-1 and J usage is TRBJ1-1; D remains ambiguous. Germline CDR1 DFQATT, CDR2 SNEGSKA (reference sequence). This CDR3 comprises 11 residues. V dropped 4 bases and J dropped 2 bases, with 5 bases sitting between them. CDR3: CSATINTEAFF. In nucleotides, the CDR3 is TGCAGTGCTACCATCAACACTGAAGCTTTCTTT.

The chain recombines TRBV6-5 with TRBJ1-1; D ambiguous. Trimming stripped 6 bases from V and 7 bases from J, with 9 bases between. Germline V gene sequence: CDR1 MNHEY, CDR2 SVGAGI. The CDR3 has 11 amino acids. In nucleotides, the CDR3 is TGTGCCAGCAGCAAAGAGCGTGAAGCTTTCTTT. Its translation: CASSKEREAFF.

V gene TRBV30 combines with J gene TRBJ2-7, with TRBD2 identical over 7 bases. The V and J ends lost 1 base and 1 base, in that order; junction bases with no gene match: 7. The germline V gene encodes CDR1 GTSNPN and CDR2 SVGIG (reference sequence). This CDR3 region has 15 residues. CDR3 region: CAWSGVLGGSYEQYF. The CDR3 DNA is TGTGCCTGGAGTGGAGTTCTCGGGGGGTCCTACGAGCAGTACTTC.

The CDR3 nucleotides are TGTGCCAGCAGCTTCACAGGGGGCTCGGGCTACACCTTC. The encoded protein is CASSFTGGSGYTF. The chain uses TRBV25-1 and TRBJ1-2; TRBD1 matches at 9 bases. Trimming cost V 6 bases and J 8 bases; bases outside gene matches: 7. CDR1 is MGHDK, CDR2 SYGVNS, per germline. The CDR3 covers 13 residues.

The V gene is TRBV5-1, the J gene TRBJ2-5; unclear D gene. Germline values: CDR1 SGHRS, CDR2 YFSETQ. V lost 0 bases and J lost 1, with 7 bases in between. The CDR3 totals 14 residues. The CDR3 sequence is CASSLVGSQETQYF. The CDR3 DNA reads as TGCGCCAGCAGCTTGGTGGGCAGCCAAGAGACCCAGTACTTC.

This clone was counted only a few times. The chain links TRBV15 to TRBJ1-5; tentative D call: TRBD1 (5 bases). CDR1 is LNHNV and CDR2 is YYDKDF in the germline V gene (reference sequence). V shed 1 base and J shed 2 bases, with 15 bases lying between them. The CDR3 extends over 17 amino acids. The chain's CDR3 is CATSRGSAGGGNQPQHF. DNA of the CDR3: TGTGCCACCAGCAGAGGATCGGCCGGAGGGGGCAATCAGCCCCAGCATTTT.

The chain combines TRBV6-2 or TRBV6-3 with TRBJ2-7; a weak D match, TRBD2 (6 bases). The V and J ends lost 2 bases and 6 bases respectively, with 17 bases between them. Germline V gene data show CDR1 as MNHEY and CDR2 as SVGEGT. The CDR3 spans 15 residues. The chain's CDR3 is CASSYGADMGGEQYF. The CDR3 DNA reads TGTGCCAGCAGTTACGGGGCAGACATGGGAGGCGAGCAGTACTTC.

The genes are TRBV27 and TRBJ1-5; weak D call: TRBD1 (5 bases). This CDR3 contains 15 residues. V lost 0 bases to trimming and J lost 2 bases, with 8 bases between them. CDR1 is MNHEY and CDR2 is SMNVEV in the germline V gene (reference sequence). CDR3 bases: TGTGCCAGCAGTTTATCATCCAGGGGCAATCAGCCCCAGCATTTT. Translation gives CASSLSSRGNQPQHF.

The chain recombines TRBV7-2 with TRBJ1-3, with D hard to call. The CDR3 covers 13 residues. Looked up from germline, CDR1 is SGHTA and CDR2 is FQGNSA. The V gene lost 2 bases and the J gene lost 1 base, with 3 bases spanning the gap. CDR3 sequence: CASSLYSGNTIYF. The CDR3 bases are TGTGCCAGCAGCTTATATTCTGGAAACACCATATATTTT.

This clone was counted a single time. This sequence joins TRBV30 and TRBJ2-3; D perhaps matches TRBD2 (6 bases). Trimming cost V 2 bases and J 4 bases, with 10 bases left between them. The CDR3 is 13 residues long. Germline lookup yields CDR1 GTSNPN and CDR2 SVGIG (reference sequence). The CDR3 DNA reads TGTGCCTGGAGTAGGGACTCATCAGATACGCAGTATTTT. It codes for CAWSRDSSDTQYF.

This chain links TRBV7-2 with TRBJ2-3, with D unclear. The CDR3 spans 13 residues. Per the germline V gene, CDR1 is SGHTA and CDR2 is FQGNSA. Deletions cut 6 bases from V and 3 bases from J, with 10 bases between. In DNA form, the CDR3 reads TGTGCCAGCAGATTACCCCCTACAGATACGCAGTATTTT. Protein: CASRLPPTDTQYF. Full variable domain (missing parts from reference TRBV7-2 and TRBJ2-3): GAGVSQSPSNKVTEKGKDVELRCDPISGHTALYWYRQSLGQGLEFLIYFQGNSAPDKSGLPSDRFSAERTGGSVSTLTIQRTQQEDSAVYLCASRLPPTDTQYFGPGTRLTVL.

This chain joins TRBV3-1 (or the pseudogene TRBV3-2) and TRBJ2-3, with TRBD2 matching 11 bases. CDR3 length equals 17 residues. The ends lost 3 bases at V and 6 bases at J; junction bases unmatched: 11. Germline V gene sequence: CDR1 LGHDT, CDR2 YNNKEL (reference sequence). The CDR3 coding sequence is TGTGCCAGCAGCCAGGATTTTCCGACTAGCGGGAAGGATACGCAGTATTTT. It translates to CASSQDFPTSGKDTQYF.

The V call is TRBV19, the J call TRBJ1-5, with TRBD1 matching 11 bases. The CDR3 has 15 amino acids. Germline V gives CDR1 LNHDA, CDR2 SQIVND (reference sequence). After removal of 6 bases from V and 6 bases from J, the junction contained 7 bases not matched to a gene. The CDR3 region is CASSYLGTGGQPQHF. In DNA, the CDR3 is TGTGCCAGTAGCTATTTGGGGACAGGGGGTCAGCCCCAGCATTTT.

The CDR3 reads CASSESTSGSQETQYF. CDR3 nucleotides: TGCGCCAGCAGTGAGTCGACAAGCGGTTCCCAAGAGACCCAGTACTTC. This sequence joins TRBV10-1 and TRBJ2-5, with D perhaps matching TRBD2 (5 bases). The germline V gene has CDR1 WNHNN and CDR2 SYGVQD (reference sequence). Trimming pared 0 bases from V and 1 base from J, leaving 12 bases between. There are 16 residues in the CDR3.

This clone was observed a handful of times. The chain combines TRBV24-1 with TRBJ1-1; 8 positions agree with TRBD1. The CDR3 runs to 13 residues. The germline gives CDR1 KGHDR, CDR2 SFDVKD. The V and J ends lost 10 bases and 4 bases, in that order; junction bases with no gene match: 7. The CDR3 sequence: CATAGQGGTEAFF. CDR3 coding DNA: TGTGCCACAGCAGGACAGGGCGGCACTGAAGCTTTCTTT.

The chain has TRBV13 and TRBJ2-7; the D gene is possibly TRBD2 (5 bases). Germline values: CDR1 PRHDT, CDR2 FYEKMQ (reference sequence). The CDR3 runs 16 residues. The V end was cut by 0 bases, the J end by 1 base, with 13 bases between. The CDR3 DNA reads TGTGCCAGCAGCTTAGGCTCGGCGGGTCCGTCCTACGAGCAGTACTTC. Translation gives CASSLGSAGPSYEQYF.

The chain carries TRBV19 and TRBJ1-5, with 7 bases aligning to TRBD1. This CDR3 has 13 amino acids. Germline loops: CDR1 LNHDA, CDR2 SQIVND (reference sequence). The V gene end was trimmed by 5 bases and the J gene end by 3 bases; junction bases not matched to a gene: 1. CDR3 region: CASSGTDNQPQHF. The CDR3 DNA reads TGTGCCAGTAGTGGGACAGACAATCAGCCCCAGCATTTT.